The rows below give T cell receptor beta chains drawn from one sample of a study of blood T cell repertoires in COVID-19. Libraries were prepared by immunoSEQ multiplex PCR; TCRdb keeps only in-frame clonotypes and omits some of them. The table records tens of thousands of clones, 75% to 95% of them present only once. Sequencing used peripheral blood. These receptors came from a woman in her fifties or sixties in a cohort sampled during active COVID-19. The conserved cysteine and the conserved F or W are not part of the CDR3 here. D genes are given only for firm matches. Where a row states a size, it is once, few, many or the class of an expanded clone; other rows omit it.

clone_size,v_call,d_call,j_call,cdr3_aa
once,TRBV10-3,TRBD1,TRBJ1-2,AARQGAVYGYT
.,TRBV5-4,.,TRBJ1-1,ASSLTGDTEAF
few,TRBV5-1,TRBD1,TRBJ1-6,ASSLANRGLDSPLH
.,TRBV4-1,TRBD2,TRBJ2-3,ASSYSGTTDTQY
.,TRBV6-6,.,TRBJ1-1,ASSYTEHMNTEAF
.,TRBV5-1,.,TRBJ1-2,ASSLGFSYGYT
.,TRBV12-3/TRBV12-4,.,TRBJ1-5,ASNTQGHQPQH
.,TRBV19,TRBD1,TRBJ1-3,ASKVKEGQDSGNTIY
.,TRBV3-1/TRBV3-2,.,TRBJ2-5,ASRIRGSETQY
.,TRBV5-5,.,TRBJ2-7,ASSQGVAYEQY
.,TRBV3-1/TRBV3-2,TRBD1,TRBJ2-2,ASSNHRGHRLTGELF
.,TRBV18,TRBD1,TRBJ2-7,ASSLGQSEQY
.,TRBV6-6,TRBD1,TRBJ2-1,ASRGTAEDYNEQF
.,TRBV28,.,TRBJ2-7,ASLSRSSSLGYEQY
few,TRBV2,TRBD1,TRBJ1-1,ASRQGAEAF
.,TRBV10-2,TRBD1,TRBJ1-5,ASSEQGANQPQH
.,TRBV29-1,TRBD1,TRBJ1-5,SVEALTRDRENQPQH
.,TRBV7-9,TRBD1,TRBJ1-3,ASSFPQGTSSGNTIY
.,TRBV10-3,.,TRBJ2-7,AISDRTAGSEQY
once,TRBV21-1,.,TRBJ1-2,ASSKARVRVQPNYGYT
.,TRBV6-5,.,TRBJ2-3,ASSYYLDGTDTQY
.,TRBV18,TRBD1,TRBJ1-2,ASSPGQGGYGYT
.,TRBV6-5,TRBD1,TRBJ2-3,ASARGLGTDTQY